The 21 T cell receptor beta chains presented below share a single source sample, sequenced in a study of cytomegalovirus exposure and HLA in healthy donors. 13 Jbeta primers and 60 Vbeta primers were used for the PCR. The assay was immunoSEQ multiplex PCR, and TCRdb's table has in-frame clones only and misses some. The sample yields more than 75,000 clones, about 70% seen once. The sequencing sample was made of PBMCs. Receptor source: a woman aged 50 to 60 in good health and CMV-seropositive.

V gene TRBV5-4 combines with J gene TRBJ2-7; 11 bases align to TRBD2. This CDR3 is 18 amino acids long. Germline lookup yields CDR1 SGHNT and CDR2 YYREEE (reference sequence). The junction had 12 bases not matched to a gene; V was cut back by 0 bases and J by 4 bases. CDR3 nucleotides: TGTGCCAGCAGCTTGGGGGGAACTAGCGGGGGTGTGAAGTACGAGCAGTACTTC. Translated: CASSLGGTSGGVKYEQYF.

This rearrangement joins TRBV5-1 to TRBJ2-3; no definite D call. The CDR3 covers 13 residues. The V gene lost 0 bases and the J gene lost 1 base, with 3 bases spanning the gap. Germline V CDR1 and CDR2: SGHRS, YFSETQ. As DNA, the CDR3 is TGCGCCAGCAGCTTGGCTGGCACAGATACGCAGTATTTT. Protein sequence: CASSLAGTDTQYF.

This sequence joins TRBV9 and TRBJ2-2; the D is unclear. The germline V and J ends were trimmed by 3 bases and 3 bases, with 6 bases remaining between them. Germline V gene data show CDR1 as SGDLS and CDR2 as YYNGEE. CDR3 length equals 13 residues. DNA of the CDR3: TGTGCCAGCAGCGGGCTTGACACCGGGGAGCTGTTTTTT. The encoded protein is CASSGLDTGELFF.

V usage is TRBV6-6 and J usage is TRBJ1-6; maybe TRBD1 (5 bases). This CDR3 spans 15 amino acids. The germline gives CDR1 MNHNY, CDR2 SVGAGI (reference sequence). The ends were cut back, 5 bases at V and 7 bases at J, with 15 bases in the middle. CDR3: CASSTVGGTNSPLHF. The CDR3 DNA reads TGTGCCAGCAGTACCGTGGGAGGGACCAATTCACCCCTCCACTTT.

This clone appeared once. The chain carries TRBV4-2 and TRBJ2-3, with TRBD2 matching 7 bases. Looked up from germline, CDR1 is LGHNA and CDR2 is YNFKEQ. CDR3 size: 16 residues. With 1 base clipped from V and 1 base from J, the junction kept 5 bases outside the gene matches. Written as DNA, the CDR3 is TGTGCCAGCAGCCAAGTGGGGCTAGCGGGCACAGATACGCAGTATTTT. It specifies CASSQVGLAGTDTQYF.

The chain combines TRBV19 with TRBJ2-1, with D possibly being TRBD1 (7 bases). This CDR3 spans 15 amino acids. V lost 3 bases, J lost 7 bases, and 16 bases lay in between. Germline loops: CDR1 LNHDA, CDR2 SQIVND (reference sequence). Written as DNA, the CDR3 is TGTGCCAGTAGTATGGAGGGGGCGAGGAATAATGAGCAGTTCTTC. It yields the protein CASSMEGARNNEQFF.

The rearrangement links TRBV25-1 to TRBJ2-2, with 8 bases aligning to TRBD1. V lost 6 bases to trimming and J lost 6 bases; unmatched junction nucleotides: 9. The CDR3 is 15 residues long. CDR1 and CDR2 from the germline V gene are MGHDK and SYGVNS. This CDR3 reads CASRLGRGRSGELFF. In DNA form, the CDR3 reads TGTGCCAGCAGGTTGGGCAGGGGGCGTTCCGGGGAGCTGTTTTTT.

V and J are TRBV5-6 and TRBJ2-7, with D possibly TRBD1 on 5 matching bases. CDR1 is SGHDT, CDR2 YYEEEE, per germline. V lost 3 bases to trimming and J lost 3 bases, with 10 bases between them. The CDR3 has 13 residues. DNA of the CDR3: TGTGCCAGCAGCTCGGACATAAACTACGAGCAGTACTTC. Amino acid sequence: CASSSDINYEQYF.

This clone has only a few counts. The CDR3 region is CASSPRGGSGANVLTF. The CDR3 DNA follows: TGTGCCAGTAGTCCCCGGGGTGGCTCTGGGGCCAACGTCCTGACTTTC. The J gene is TRBJ2-6, the V gene TRBV19; a weak D match, TRBD2 (5 bases). CDR1 is LNHDA, CDR2 SQIVND, per germline (reference sequence). The ends were cut back, 5 bases at V and 0 bases at J, with 11 bases in the middle. This CDR3 spans 16 amino acids.

The CDR3 DNA is TGTGCCAGCAGCCTTCGACAGGGGGCCTACAATGAGCAGTTCTTC. Translation gives CASSLRQGAYNEQFF. The chain has TRBV6-5 and TRBJ2-1; TRBD1 matches 9 bases. The CDR3 runs to 15 residues. CDR1 is MNHEY and CDR2 is SVGAGI in the germline V gene. With V trimmed by 6 bases and J by 2 bases, 5 bases remained unmatched.

The rearrangement joins TRBV6-5 to TRBJ2-3; D might be TRBD2 (6 bases). Trimming removed 4 bases at V and 2 bases at J, with 16 bases between. Germline V gives CDR1 MNHEY, CDR2 SVGAGI. This CDR3 has 16 residues. The CDR3 nucleotides read TGTGCCAGCAGTTCCGGAGGAGGGCCTACCACAGATACGCAGTATTTT. Protein sequence: CASSSGGGPTTDTQYF.

This chain uses TRBV10-2 with TRBJ2-3; 7 positions match TRBD2. Germline V gene sequence: CDR1 WSHSY, CDR2 SAAADI. V shed 8 bases and J 1 base; nucleotides not matched to a gene: 6. The length of the CDR3 is 14 residues. The CDR3 nucleotides are TGCGCCAGCTTAAGACTAGCAGGCACAGATACGCAGTATTTT. Protein sequence: CASLRLAGTDTQYF.

The rearrangement joins TRBV11-3 to TRBJ2-5; a weak D match, TRBD1 (5 bases). This CDR3 is built from 16 residues. Germline V lookup: CDR1 SGHNT, CDR2 YENEEA. The V end was cut by 0 bases, the J end by 5 bases, with 16 bases between. Here the CDR3 reads CASSLEGTTDKETQYF. CDR3 DNA: TGTGCCAGCAGCTTAGAGGGCACGACAGACAAGGAGACCCAGTACTTC. Variable domain in full (rest from reference TRBV11-3 and TRBJ2-5): EAGVVQSPRYKIIEKKQPVAFWCNPISGHNTLYWYLQNLGQGPELLIRYENEEAVDDSQLPKDRFSAERLKGVDSTLKIQPAELGDSAVYLCASSLEGTTDKETQYFGPGTRLLVL.

This clone was counted a few times. Other nucleotide sequences in the sample specify the same CDR3. The genes are TRBV19 and TRBJ1-1, with 7 bases lining up with TRBD1. Germline V gene data show CDR1 as LNHDA and CDR2 as SQIVND (reference sequence). CDR3 length: 15 amino acids. Losses at the gene ends were 4 bases for V and 2 bases for J; bases not matched to a gene: 7. CDR3 protein: CASSTPGQRNTEAFF. Here the CDR3 DNA reads TGTGCCAGTAGTACCCCGGGACAGAGAAACACTGAAGCTTTCTTT. The full variable domain, rest sourced from reference TRBV19 and TRBJ1-1, is DGGITQSPKYLFRKEGQNVTLSCEQNLNHDAMYWYRQDPGQGLRLIYYSQIVNDFQKGDIAEGYSVSREKKESFPLTVTSAQKNPTAFYLCASSTPGQRNTEAFFGQGTRLTVV.

This clone was observed a few times. The genes are TRBV18 and TRBJ2-5; D perhaps matches TRBD2 (5 bases). The length of the CDR3 is 13 residues. The V end lost 5 bases, the J end lost 4 bases, and 11 bases lay between the germline ends. The germline gives CDR1 KGHSH, CDR2 LQKENI. CDR3 protein: CASSTRAGETQYF. The DNA for the CDR3 is TGTGCCAGCTCAACAAGGGCGGGAGAGACCCAGTACTTC.

The gene calls are TRBV6-5 and TRBJ2-7; TRBD1 matches 7 bases. V shed 6 bases and J 4 bases; nucleotides not matched to a gene: 6. Germline V lookup: CDR1 MNHEY, CDR2 SVGAGI. This CDR3 region has 13 residues. In nucleotides, the CDR3 is TGTGCCAGCAGGAGCCGGGACAGATACGAGCAGTACTTC. Translating gives CASRSRDRYEQYF.

V gene TRBV6-1 combines with J gene TRBJ1-5, with TRBD1 matching over 8 bases. The CDR3 is made up of 15 amino acids. Germline CDR1 MNHNS, CDR2 SASEGT. The V and J ends lost 4 bases and 2 bases, in that order; junction bases with no gene match: 4. CDR3 nucleotide sequence: TGTGCCAGCAGTGCTATGACAGGGGGCAATCAGCCCCAGCATTTT. Its protein is CASSAMTGGNQPQHF.

V gene TRBV12-5 combines with J gene TRBJ2-1, with 7 bases that match TRBD1. The germline V gene has CDR1 LGHNT and CDR2 FRNRAP. The CDR3 spans 18 residues. J gave up 0 bases and V 1 base, and 9 bases lay outside the gene matches. The CDR3 nucleotides are TGTGCTAGTGGTTTGGCTGGACTCCCAGGGGGCTCCTACAATGAGCAGTTCTTC. Its translation: CASGLAGLPGGSYNEQFF.

This clone was seen only once. The chain carries TRBV6-5 and TRBJ2-5; 7 positions agree with TRBD1. Unmatched junction bases numbered 5, after V lost 6 bases and J lost 1 base. The CDR3 sequence is 14 residues long. Germline V gives CDR1 MNHEY, CDR2 SVGAGI. CDR3 in amino acids: CASRTGWSQETQYF. DNA for the CDR3: TGTGCCAGCAGGACAGGGTGGTCCCAAGAGACCCAGTACTTC.

This chain connects TRBV14 to TRBJ2-7, with D possibly being TRBD2 (6 bases). The V end was cut by 6 bases, the J end by 3 bases, with 15 bases between. Per germline, CDR1 SGHDN and CDR2 FVKESK. The CDR3 covers 14 residues. CDR3 in amino acids: CASSRASVGYEQYF. CDR3 nucleotide sequence: TGTGCCAGCAGTCGAGCTAGCGTCGGCTACGAGCAGTACTTC.

A single count supports this clone. The V call is TRBV9, the J call TRBJ2-7; no clear D. Looked up from germline, CDR1 is SGDLS and CDR2 is YYNGEE. The V end lost 0 bases, the J end lost 3 bases, and 7 bases lay between the germline ends. CDR3 length: 13 residues. CDR3 sequence (DNA): TGTGCCAGCAGCGTAGGACTGGGCTACGAGCAGTACTTC. Its translation is CASSVGLGYEQYF.